This TCR beta chain was identified during a study of early T cells in non-severe SARS-CoV-2 infection. This clonotype was observed a handful of times. Molecules of cDNA were individually given unique molecular identifiers that were attached to them. One entry per CDR3 protein results from TCRdb running MiXCR on the 5' RACE reads. This sample has more than 80,000 distinct CDR3 sequences; approximately 15% occur once, and the top ten carry roughly 7%. Per the germline V gene, CDR1 is DFQATT and CDR2 is SNEGSKA (reference sequence). Trimming cost V 3 bases and J 3 bases, with 14 bases left between them. CDR3 length: 15 residues.

The V gene is TRBV20-1, the J gene TRBJ2-2; D is unclear. The sample taken for sequencing was whole blood. This TCR derives from an adult who was a healthcare worker with PCR-confirmed SARS-CoV-2 infection or an uninfected control (not recorded which). The CDR3 spells CSASSGSEYTGELFF. CDR3 DNA sequence: TGCAGTGCTAGCTCCGGGTCTGAGTACACCGGGGAGCTGTTTTTT.